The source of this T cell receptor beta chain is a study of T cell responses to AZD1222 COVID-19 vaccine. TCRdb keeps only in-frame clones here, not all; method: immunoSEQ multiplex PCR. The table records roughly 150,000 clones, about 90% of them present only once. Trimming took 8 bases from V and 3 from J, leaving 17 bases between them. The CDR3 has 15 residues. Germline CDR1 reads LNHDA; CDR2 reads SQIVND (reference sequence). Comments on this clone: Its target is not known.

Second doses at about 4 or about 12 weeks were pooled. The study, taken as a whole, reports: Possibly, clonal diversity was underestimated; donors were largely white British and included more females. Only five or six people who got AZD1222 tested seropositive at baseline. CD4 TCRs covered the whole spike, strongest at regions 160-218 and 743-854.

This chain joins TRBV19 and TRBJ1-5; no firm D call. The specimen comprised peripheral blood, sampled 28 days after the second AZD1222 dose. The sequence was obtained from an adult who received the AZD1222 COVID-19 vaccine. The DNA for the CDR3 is TGTGCCAGTTCCTCAAGCGAAGAAATCAATCAGCCCCAGCATTTT. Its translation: CASSSSEEINQPQHF.